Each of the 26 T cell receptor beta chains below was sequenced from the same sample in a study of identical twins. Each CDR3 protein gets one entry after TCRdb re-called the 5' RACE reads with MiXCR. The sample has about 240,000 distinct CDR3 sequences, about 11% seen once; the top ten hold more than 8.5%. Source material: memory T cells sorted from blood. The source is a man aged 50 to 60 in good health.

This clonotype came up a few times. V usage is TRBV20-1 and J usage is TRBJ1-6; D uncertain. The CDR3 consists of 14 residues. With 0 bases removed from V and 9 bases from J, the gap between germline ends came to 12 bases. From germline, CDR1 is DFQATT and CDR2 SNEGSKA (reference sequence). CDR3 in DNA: TGCAGTGCTAGAGATTCACGGGCGCTTTCACCCCTCCACTTT. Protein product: CSARDSRALSPLHF.

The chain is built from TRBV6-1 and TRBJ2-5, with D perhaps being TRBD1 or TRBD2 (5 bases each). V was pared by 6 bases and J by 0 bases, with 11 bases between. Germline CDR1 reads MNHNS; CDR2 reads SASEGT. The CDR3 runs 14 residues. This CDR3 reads CASSAGAYQETQYF. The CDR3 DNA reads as TGTGCCAGCAGCGCCGGGGCTTACCAAGAGACCCAGTACTTC.

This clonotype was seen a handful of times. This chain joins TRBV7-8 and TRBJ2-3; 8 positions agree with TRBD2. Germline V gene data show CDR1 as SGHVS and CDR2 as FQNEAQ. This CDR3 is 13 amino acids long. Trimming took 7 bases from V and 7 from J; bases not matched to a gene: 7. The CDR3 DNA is TGTGCCAGCACCTTGGCGGGGGGAAATACGCAGTATTTT. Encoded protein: CASTLAGGNTQYF. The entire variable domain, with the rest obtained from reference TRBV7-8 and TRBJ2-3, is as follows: GAGVSQSPRYKVAKRGQDVALRCDPISGHVSLFWYQQALGQGPEFLTYFQNEAQLDKSGLPSDRFFAERPEGSVSTLKIQRTQQEDSAVYLCASTLAGGNTQYFGPGTRLTVL.

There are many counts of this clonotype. The CDR3 protein is CASSQTADWNTGELFF. CDR3 nucleotides: TGTGCCAGCAGCCAAACGGCGGATTGGAACACCGGGGAGCTGTTTTTT. The rearrangement links TRBV7-8 to TRBJ2-2; D is undetermined. CDR3 size: 16 residues. V was cut by 5 bases and J by 1 base, with 14 bases left in between. The germline CDR1 and CDR2 sequences are SGHVS and FQNEAQ.

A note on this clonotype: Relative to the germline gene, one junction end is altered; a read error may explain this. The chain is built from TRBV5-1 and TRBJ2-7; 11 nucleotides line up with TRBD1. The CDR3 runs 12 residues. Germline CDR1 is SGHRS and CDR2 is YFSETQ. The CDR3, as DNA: TGCGCCAGCAGCCCGGGGGACAGGGGGATCGTCTTC. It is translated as CASSPGDRGIVF.

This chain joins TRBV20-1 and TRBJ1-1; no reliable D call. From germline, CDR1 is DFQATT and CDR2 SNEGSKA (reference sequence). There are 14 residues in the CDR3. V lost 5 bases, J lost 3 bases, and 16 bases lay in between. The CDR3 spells CSAGNEAWDTEAFF. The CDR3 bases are TGCAGTGCTGGGAATGAGGCTTGGGACACTGAAGCTTTCTTT.

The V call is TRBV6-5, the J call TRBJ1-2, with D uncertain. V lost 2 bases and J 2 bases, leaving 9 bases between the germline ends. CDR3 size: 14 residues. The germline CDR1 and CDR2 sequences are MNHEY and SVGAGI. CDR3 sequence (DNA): TGTGCCAGCAGTTACAGTGCGGGAAACTATGGCTACACCTTC. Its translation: CASSYSAGNYGYTF.

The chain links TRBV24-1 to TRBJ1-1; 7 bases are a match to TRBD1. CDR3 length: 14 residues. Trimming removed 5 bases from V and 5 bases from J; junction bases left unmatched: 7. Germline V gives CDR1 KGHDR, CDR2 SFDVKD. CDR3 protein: CATSGSRGDTEAFF. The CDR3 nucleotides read TGTGCCACCAGTGGAAGCAGGGGGGATACTGAAGCTTTCTTT.

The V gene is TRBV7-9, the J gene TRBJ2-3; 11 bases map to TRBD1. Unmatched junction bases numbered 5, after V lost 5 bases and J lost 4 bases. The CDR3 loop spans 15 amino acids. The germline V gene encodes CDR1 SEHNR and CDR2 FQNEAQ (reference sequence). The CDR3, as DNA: TGTGCCAGCAGCCCGGACAGGGGGCGGGCAGATACGCAGTATTTT. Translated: CASSPDRGRADTQYF.

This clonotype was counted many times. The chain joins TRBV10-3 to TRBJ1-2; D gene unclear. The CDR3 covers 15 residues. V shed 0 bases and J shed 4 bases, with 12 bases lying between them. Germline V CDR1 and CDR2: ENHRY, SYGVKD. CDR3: CAISESGGFGYGYTF. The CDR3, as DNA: TGTGCCATCAGTGAGTCCGGAGGATTCGGCTATGGCTACACCTTC.

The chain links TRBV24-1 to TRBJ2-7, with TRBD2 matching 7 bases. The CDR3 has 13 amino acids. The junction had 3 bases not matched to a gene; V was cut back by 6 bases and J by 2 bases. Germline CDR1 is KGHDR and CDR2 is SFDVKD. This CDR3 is CATSSGTTYEQYF. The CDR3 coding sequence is TGTGCCACCAGTAGCGGGACCACCTACGAGCAGTACTTC.

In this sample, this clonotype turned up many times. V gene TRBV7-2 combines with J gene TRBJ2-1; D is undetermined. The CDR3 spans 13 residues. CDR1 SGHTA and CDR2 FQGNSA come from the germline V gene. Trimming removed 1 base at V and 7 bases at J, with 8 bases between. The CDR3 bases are TGTGCCAGCAGCTTAGACGAGAATAATGAGCAGTTCTTC. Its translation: CASSLDENNEQFF.

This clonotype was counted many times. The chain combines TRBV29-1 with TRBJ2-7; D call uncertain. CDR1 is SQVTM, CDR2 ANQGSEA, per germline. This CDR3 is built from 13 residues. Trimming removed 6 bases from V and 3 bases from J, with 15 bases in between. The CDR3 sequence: CSVRTPKDYEQYF. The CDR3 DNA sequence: TGCAGCGTCCGTACCCCCAAGGACTACGAGCAGTACTTC.

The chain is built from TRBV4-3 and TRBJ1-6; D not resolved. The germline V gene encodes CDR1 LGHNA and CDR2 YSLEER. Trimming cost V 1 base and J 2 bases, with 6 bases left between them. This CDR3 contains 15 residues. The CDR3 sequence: CASSQGGPYNSPLHF. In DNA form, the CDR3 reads TGCGCCAGCAGCCAAGGAGGCCCCTATAATTCACCCCTCCACTTT.

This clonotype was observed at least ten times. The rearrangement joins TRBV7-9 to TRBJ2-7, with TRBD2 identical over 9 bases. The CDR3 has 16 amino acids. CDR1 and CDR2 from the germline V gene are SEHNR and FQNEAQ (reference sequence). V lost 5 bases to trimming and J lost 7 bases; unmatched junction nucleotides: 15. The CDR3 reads CASSPWAGGPGHEQYF. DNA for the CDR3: TGTGCCAGCAGCCCCTGGGCGGGAGGGCCGGGTCATGAGCAGTACTTC.

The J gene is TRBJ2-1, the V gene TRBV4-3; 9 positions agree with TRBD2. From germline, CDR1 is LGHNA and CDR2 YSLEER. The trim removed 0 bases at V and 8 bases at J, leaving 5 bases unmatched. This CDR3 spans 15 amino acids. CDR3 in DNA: TGCGCCAGCAGCCAAGATCAGCTAGCGGGATATGAGCAGTTCTTC. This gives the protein CASSQDQLAGYEQFF.

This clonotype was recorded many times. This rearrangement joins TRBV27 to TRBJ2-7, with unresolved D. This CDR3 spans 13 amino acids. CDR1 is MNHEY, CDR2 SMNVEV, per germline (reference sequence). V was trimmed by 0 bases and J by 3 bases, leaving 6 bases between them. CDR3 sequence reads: CASSLSRHYEQYF. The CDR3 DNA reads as TGTGCCAGCAGTTTATCACGACACTACGAGCAGTACTTC.

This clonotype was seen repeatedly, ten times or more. As DNA, the CDR3 is TGTGCCAGCAGTTTATCCGGCCGACCGGGGAGCCCCAACGAGCAGTACTTC. It yields the protein CASSLSGRPGSPNEQYF. V usage is TRBV12-3 or TRBV12-4 and J usage is TRBJ2-7; perhaps TRBD2 as D (5 bases). The CDR3 length is 17 residues. The germline V and J ends were trimmed by 2 bases and 5 bases, with 22 bases remaining between them.

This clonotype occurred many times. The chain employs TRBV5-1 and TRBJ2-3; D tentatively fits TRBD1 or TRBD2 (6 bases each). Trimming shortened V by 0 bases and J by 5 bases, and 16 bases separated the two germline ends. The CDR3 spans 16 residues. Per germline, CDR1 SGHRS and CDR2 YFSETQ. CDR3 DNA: TGCGCCAGCAGCTTGGCCCTTGGGGGGCGGATAGATACGCAGTATTTT. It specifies CASSLALGGRIDTQYF.

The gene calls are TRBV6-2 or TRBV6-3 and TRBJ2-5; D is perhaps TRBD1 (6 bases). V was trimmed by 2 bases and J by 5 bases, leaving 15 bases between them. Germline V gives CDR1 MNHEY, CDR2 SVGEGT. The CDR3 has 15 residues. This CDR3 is CASSYGGTPRETQYF. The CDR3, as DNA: TGTGCCAGCAGTTACGGTGGGACACCGAGGGAGACCCAGTACTTC.

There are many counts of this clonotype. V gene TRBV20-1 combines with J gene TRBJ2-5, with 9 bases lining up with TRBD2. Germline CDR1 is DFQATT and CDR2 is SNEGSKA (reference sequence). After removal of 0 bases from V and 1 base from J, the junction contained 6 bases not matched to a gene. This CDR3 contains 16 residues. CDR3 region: CSARDPLLAGQETQYF. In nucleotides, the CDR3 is TGCAGTGCTAGAGATCCTTTACTAGCGGGCCAAGAGACCCAGTACTTC.

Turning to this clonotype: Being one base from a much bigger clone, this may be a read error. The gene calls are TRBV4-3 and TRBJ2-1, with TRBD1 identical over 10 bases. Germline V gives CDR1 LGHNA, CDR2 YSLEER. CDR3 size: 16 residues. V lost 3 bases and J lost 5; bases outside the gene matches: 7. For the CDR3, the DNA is TGCGCCAGCAGCCAGGCGACAGGGGGCAGGGACAATGAGCAGTTCTTC. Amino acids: CASSQATGGRDNEQFF.

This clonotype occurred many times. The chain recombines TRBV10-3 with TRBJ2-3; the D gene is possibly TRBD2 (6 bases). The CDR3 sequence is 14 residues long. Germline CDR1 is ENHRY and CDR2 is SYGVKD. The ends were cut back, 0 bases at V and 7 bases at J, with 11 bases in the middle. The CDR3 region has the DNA TGTGCCATCAGTGAGTCGACGGGGGACTATACGCAGTATTTT. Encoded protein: CAISESTGDYTQYF.

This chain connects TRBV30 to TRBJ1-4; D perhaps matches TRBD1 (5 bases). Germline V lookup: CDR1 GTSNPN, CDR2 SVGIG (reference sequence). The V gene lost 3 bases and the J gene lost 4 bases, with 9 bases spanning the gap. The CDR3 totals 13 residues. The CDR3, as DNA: TGTGCCTGGAGAGGGGAGGTTAATGAAAAACTGTTTTTT. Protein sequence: CAWRGEVNEKLFF.

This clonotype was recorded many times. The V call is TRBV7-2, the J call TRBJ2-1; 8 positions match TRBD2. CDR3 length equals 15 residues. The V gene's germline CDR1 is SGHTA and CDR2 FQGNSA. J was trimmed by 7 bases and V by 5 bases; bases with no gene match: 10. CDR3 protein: CASSPLAGTFNEQFF. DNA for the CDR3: TGTGCCAGCAGCCCCCTAGCGGGCACGTTTAATGAGCAGTTCTTC. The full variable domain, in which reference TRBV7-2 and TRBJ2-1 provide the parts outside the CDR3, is GAGVSQSPSNKVTEKGKDVELRCDPISGHTALYWYRQSLGQGLEFLIYFQGNSAPDKSGLPSDRFSAERTGGSVSTLTIQRTQQEDSAVYLCASSPLAGTFNEQFFGPGTRLTVL.

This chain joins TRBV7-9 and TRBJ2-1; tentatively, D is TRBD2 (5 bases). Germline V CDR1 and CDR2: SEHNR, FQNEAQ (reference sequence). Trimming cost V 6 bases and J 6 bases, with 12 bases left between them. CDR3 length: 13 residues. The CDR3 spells CASRLVAGNEQFF. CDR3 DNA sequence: TGTGCCAGCAGGTTGGTGGCGGGCAATGAGCAGTTCTTC.